These T cell receptor beta chains were read from a single sample in a study of breast tumors, draining lymph nodes, adjacent tissues. TCRdb called the multiplex PCR reads again in MiXCR, with one record for every CDR3 protein. The table lists 150,000 to 200,000 distinct CDR3 sequences, approximately 33% of them singletons, with about 4.3% in the top ten. Sample: axillary lymph node tissue. The receptor source for this set is a female donor with breast cancer. Some clones in this sample may be carry-over from other donors' samples. The CDR3 runs from the conserved cysteine through the conserved F or W. A D gene is named only where the DNA matches it firmly. Some rows mark clone size as missing; the rest say once, few, many or name a class of expanded clone.

TRBJ1-2 TRBD1 NA TRBV2 CASSLDRDRGYTF TGTGCCAGCAGTTTGGACAGGGACAGGGGCTACACCTTC
TRBJ2-7 NA NA TRBV5-5 CANSTRGSGSYEQYF TGTGCCAACAGCACGCGGGGCTCGGGCTCCTACGAGCAGTACTTC
TRBJ2-1 TRBD2 many TRBV7-7 CASSLLAGGQLSEQFF TGTGCTAGCAGCTTACTAGCGGGGGGGCAGTTAAGTGAGCAGTTCTTC
TRBJ2-2 TRBD1 many TRBV20-1 CSARGQARTSGELFF TGCAGTGCTAGGGGACAGGCCAGAACGTCCGGGGAGCTGTTTTTT
TRBJ2-1 TRBD1 many TRBV7-3 CASSRGTGPYNEQFF TGTGCCAGCAGCCGCGGGACAGGGCCCTACAATGAGCAGTTCTTC
TRBJ1-6 NA many TRBV5-8 CASSLAGFSGSPLHF TGTGCCAGCAGCTTGGCAGGGTTCTCTGGTTCACCCCTCCACTTT
TRBJ1-5 NA many TRBV18 CASSLSSGVQPQHF TGTGCCAGCTCACTCTCCTCCGGGGTTCAGCCCCAGCATTTT
TRBJ2-7 NA many TRBV7-8 CASSPPGPRAYYEQYF TGTGCCAGCAGCCCTCCGGGCCCTAGGGCCTACTACGAGCAGTACTTC
TRBJ2-7 NA once TRBV20-1 CSARDQGRTAKVAQYF TGCAGTGCTAGAGACCAGGGGCGGACAGCGAAGGTTGCGCAGTACTTC
TRBJ2-7 TRBD1 many TRBV28 CASSAGQGREQYF TGTGCCAGCAGTGCCGGACAGGGTCGGGAGCAGTACTTC
TRBJ1-2 NA many TRBV4-1 CASSQGTGRLGYTF TGCGCCAGCAGCCAAGGTACAGGCCGGTTGGGCTACACCTTC
TRBJ2-1 TRBD2 few TRBV14 CASSLARGTDYNEQFF TGTGCCAGCAGCCTCGCGCGGGGGACCGACTACAATGAGCAGTTCTTC
TRBJ1-5 NA many TRBV20-1 CSARRRLGNQPQHF TGCAGTGCTAGAAGGAGACTCGGCAATCAGCCCCAGCATTTT
TRBJ2-7 NA many TRBV20-1 CSARTKTWGNYEQYF TGCAGTGCTAGAACGAAAACCTGGGGGAACTACGAGCAGTACTTC
TRBJ1-3 NA NA TRBV12-3/TRBV12-4 CASSFAGNTIYF TGTGCCAGCAGTTTCGCGGGAAACACCATATATTTT
TRBJ2-1 NA once TRBV9 CASSSHSGGAYGTQQFF TGTGCCAGCAGCTCACATTCGGGCGGAGCATACGGCACTCAGCAGTTCTTC
TRBJ2-7 NA many TRBV18 CASSPPADSYEQYF TGTGCCAGCTCACCACCGGCGGACTCCTACGAGCAGTACTTC
TRBJ1-3 NA many TRBV7-2 CASSSYRNSGNTIYF TGTGCCAGCAGCTCATACAGGAACTCTGGAAACACCATATATTTT
TRBJ1-6 NA many TRBV30 CAWSGSLYNSPLHF TGTGCCTGGAGTGGAAGCCTCTATAATTCACCCCTCCACTTT
TRBJ1-3 TRBD1 NA TRBV11-3 CASSPSGTGKSNTIYF TGTGCCAGCAGTCCAAGCGGGACAGGAAAGTCGAACACCATATATTTT
TRBJ1-2 NA many TRBV11-2 CASSIGGGFYGYTF TGTGCCAGCAGCATTGGAGGAGGGTTCTATGGCTACACCTTC
TRBJ2-2 NA many TRBV2 CASSATPEGGELFF TGTGCCAGCAGTGCTACCCCTGAGGGCGGGGAGCTGTTTTTT
TRBJ1-1 NA NA TRBV30 CAWSPTAPSEAFF TGTGCCTGGAGTCCAACCGCCCCCTCTGAAGCTTTCTTT
TRBJ2-7 TRBD1 many TRBV4-1 CASSQGQGVDEQYF TGCGCCAGCAGCCAGGGACAGGGGGTCGACGAGCAGTACTTC
TRBJ2-1 TRBD2 many TRBV5-1 CASSPGGLAGYNEQFF TGCGCCAGCAGCCCGGGGGGACTAGCGGGTTACAATGAGCAGTTCTTC
TRBJ1-6 NA NA TRBV12-3/TRBV12-4 CASIRAGGTYNSPLHF TGTGCCAGCATCCGAGCGGGGGGCACCTATAATTCACCCCTCCACTTT
TRBJ2-7 NA many TRBV11-2 CASSPLALRRGLSYEQYF TGTGCCAGCAGCCCCCTAGCGCTTCGGCGGGGGCTGTCCTACGAGCAGTACTTC
TRBJ1-6 TRBD1 few TRBV13 CASSLVSGTDNSPLHF TGTGCCAGCAGCTTAGTTTCCGGGACAGATAATTCACCCCTCCACTTT
TRBJ2-7 NA NA TRBV7-2 CASSLASAADSYEQYF TGTGCCAGCAGCTTAGCATCAGCGGCCGACTCCTACGAGCAGTACTTC
TRBJ1-5 NA many TRBV5-6 CASSFGRNQPQHF TGTGCCAGCAGCTTTGGTCGCAATCAGCCCCAGCATTTT
TRBJ1-2 NA many TRBV10-2 CASSTEAPNYGYTF TGCGCCAGCAGTACAGAGGCCCCTAACTATGGCTACACCTTC
TRBJ2-3 TRBD2 many TRBV7-9 CASSKWGGTASTDTQYF TGTGCCAGCAGCAAGTGGGGGGGGACCGCTAGCACAGATACGCAGTATTTT
TRBJ1-4 NA NA TRBV15 CATSRDPGTNEKLFF TGTGCCACCAGCAGAGATCCGGGGACTAATGAAAAACTGTTTTTT
TRBJ2-5 TRBD1 many TRBV6-6 CASSRGQNQETQYF TGTGCCAGCAGCCGGGGACAGAACCAAGAGACCCAGTACTTC
TRBJ2-1 NA many TRBV10-3 CAISDRGDNEQFF TGTGCCATCAGTGACAGGGGGGACAATGAGCAGTTCTTC
TRBJ2-7 NA many TRBV6-2/TRBV6-3 CASSPSPRPPVFYEQYF TGTGCCAGCAGCCCATCCCCCCGGCCACCAGTCTTTTATGAGCAGTACTTC
TRBJ1-5 TRBD1 once TRBV7-2 CASTGQGNQPQHF TGTGCCAGCACAGGACAGGGCAATCAGCCCCAGCATTTT
TRBJ2-1 NA many TRBV11-3 CASSLNGLGDNEQFF TGTGCCAGCAGCTTAAACGGCCTAGGAGACAATGAGCAGTTCTTC
TRBJ2-1 NA many TRBV4-3 CASSGGPSYNEQFF TGCGCCAGCAGCGGCGGGCCCTCCTACAATGAGCAGTTCTTC
TRBJ2-3 TRBD1 many TRBV11-2 CASSLATGQGVTDTQYF TGTGCCAGCAGCCTTGCTACAGGACAGGGGGTAACAGATACGCAGTATTTT
TRBJ1-6 TRBD1 NA TRBV2 CASSAGTGGAGSPLHF TGTGCCAGCAGTGCCGGGACAGGGGGCGCCGGTTCACCCCTCCACTTT
TRBJ1-1 NA few TRBV5-1 CASSYDATRVNTEAFF TGCGCCAGCAGCTACGACGCCACTCGGGTGAACACTGAAGCTTTCTTT
TRBJ2-5 TRBD2 NA TRBV7-2 CASSLGGGLAGVPETQYF TGTGCCAGCAGCTTAGGCGGGGGCCTAGCGGGAGTCCCAGAGACCCAGTACTTC
TRBJ2-5 TRBD2 many TRBV2 CASTKNLAGGGETQYF TGTGCCAGCACCAAAAACCTAGCGGGGGGGGGTGAGACCCAGTACTTC
TRBJ1-5 TRBD1 NA TRBV7-9 CASSVGQGKETQHF TGTGCCAGCAGCGTGGGACAGGGAAAGGAGACCCAGCATTTT
TRBJ2-3 NA many TRBV7-6 CASSHPTGGGTDTQYF TGTGCCAGCTCCCACCCGACAGGAGGAGGCACAGATACGCAGTATTTT
TRBJ1-6 TRBD1 NA TRBV12-3/TRBV12-4 CASILTGGGMDEGDNSPLHF TGTGCCAGCATCCTGACAGGGGGCGGGATGGACGAGGGTGATAATTCACCCCTCCACTTT